Presented here are 10 T cell receptor beta chains from one specimen sequenced in a study of early T cells in non-severe SARS-CoV-2 infection. MiXCR was run by TCRdb on the 5' RACE reads, yielding one entry per CDR3 protein. This sample has 30,000 or so distinct CDR3 sequences; around 5% occur once, and the top ten carry around 6%. Sequencing used whole blood. These receptors were collected from an adult who was a healthcare worker with PCR-confirmed SARS-CoV-2 infection or an uninfected control (not recorded which).

This clonotype was recorded at least ten times. The chain is built from TRBV20-1 and TRBJ2-7, with 8 bases fitting TRBD2. V was clipped by 2 bases and J by 2 bases; unmatched bases: 2. This CDR3 region has 13 residues. Germline V gene sequence: CDR1 DFQATT, CDR2 SNEGSKA (reference sequence). The CDR3, as DNA: TGCAGTGCTAGACCGGGACTAGCCTACGAGCAGTACTTC. This translates into CSARPGLAYEQYF.

The chain has TRBV6-2 or TRBV6-3 and TRBJ2-7; TRBD2 matches 13 bases. V trimming: 0 bases; J trimming: 6 bases; junction bases outside the gene matches: 5. The germline V gene encodes CDR1 MNHEY and CDR2 SVGEGT. The CDR3 totals 16 residues. CDR3 DNA: TGTGCCAGCAGTTACTCTAGACTAGCGGGAGGCGGCGAGCAGTACTTC. It encodes CASSYSRLAGGGEQYF.

The chain employs TRBV5-1 and TRBJ2-3; 7 bases match TRBD1. Germline V gives CDR1 SGHRS, CDR2 YFSETQ. The CDR3 extends over 11 amino acids. V lost 1 base and J lost 11; bases outside the gene matches: 1. The CDR3 DNA reads as TGCGCCAGCAGCTTGCAGGGGGAGCAGTATTTT. Amino acids: CASSLQGEQYF.

In its sample, this clonotype was seen many times. This chain's CDR3 is CSARPGQSNYGYTF. CDR3 DNA: TGCAGTGCTAGGCCGGGACAGTCTAACTATGGCTACACCTTC. V is TRBV20-1 and J is TRBJ1-2, with 7 bases fitting TRBD1. V lost 3 bases to trimming and J lost 0 bases; unmatched junction nucleotides: 4. This CDR3 is built from 14 residues. The germline gives CDR1 DFQATT, CDR2 SNEGSKA (reference sequence).

The chain has TRBV18 and TRBJ1-1; the D gene is possibly TRBD1 (6 bases). V was pared by 2 bases and J by 0 bases, with 13 bases between. CDR3 size: 16 residues. The germline CDR1 and CDR2 sequences are KGHSH and LQKENI. CDR3 loop: CASSPWAGAMNTEAFF. The CDR3 DNA is TGTGCCAGCTCACCATGGGCAGGGGCTATGAACACTGAAGCTTTCTTT.

By share of the sample, this clonotype is medium-sized. V and J are TRBV24-1 and TRBJ1-5; D uncertain. Trimming shortened V by 3 bases and J by 5 bases, and 4 bases separated the two germline ends. The CDR3 sequence is 12 residues long. Looked up from germline, CDR1 is KGHDR and CDR2 is SFDVKD. Here the CDR3 DNA reads TGTGCCACCAGTGATCCCTATCAGCCCCAGCATTTT. This gives the protein CATSDPYQPQHF.

CDR3 sequence: CAGPTGAHNQPQHF. CDR3 bases: TGTGCCGGCCCAACCGGGGCGCATAATCAGCCCCAGCATTTT. The chain has TRBV15 and TRBJ1-5; D perhaps matches TRBD1 (5 bases). V lost 11 bases and J lost 4, with 18 bases in between. The CDR3 contains 14 residues. The germline gives CDR1 LNHNV, CDR2 YYDKDF (reference sequence).

The chain employs TRBV21-1 and TRBJ1-1; TRBD1, the table's D call, lacks a check against the DNA. TRBV21-1 is noted as a pseudogene. The CDR3 covers 16 residues. The CDR3 DNA reads TGTGCCAGCAGCACTGGACAGGGGGGTGTTTGGACTGAAGCTTTCTTT. It translates to CASSTGQGGVWTEAFF.

This clonotype occurred many times. The chain couples TRBV4-3 to TRBJ2-3; D not certain. Germline-derived CDR1 and CDR2 are LGHNA and YSLEER. V shed 0 bases and J shed 0 bases, with 4 bases lying between them. CDR3 size: 14 residues. The CDR3 region is CASSQDGSTDTQYF. CDR3 sequence (DNA): TGCGCCAGCAGCCAAGATGGAAGCACAGATACGCAGTATTTT.

Regarding this clonotype: This may stem from a read error, because a much larger clone lies one nucleotide away. The chain employs TRBV18 and TRBJ1-2, with 7 bases identical to TRBD1. CDR1 KGHSH and CDR2 LQKENI come from the germline V gene. The CDR3 runs 17 residues. CDR3 sequence: CASSPVPPTGINYGHTF. In DNA form, the CDR3 reads TGTGCCAGCTCACCAGTCCCTCCGACAGGGATCAACTATGGCCACACCTTC.